The 17 T cell receptor beta chains listed next were all sequenced from one sample in a study of blood T cell repertoires in COVID-19. The table came from immunoSEQ multiplex PCR; TCRdb's copy has only in-frame clones and leaves some out. The sample lists about 240,000 clones; more than 75% were seen once. Sequencing was carried out using peripheral blood. All receptors derive from a woman aged 80 or over with COVID-19, enrolled during active disease.

V gene TRBV7-8 combines with J gene TRBJ2-7; 8 bases align to TRBD1. Germline V lookup: CDR1 SGHVS, CDR2 FQNEAQ. There are 14 residues in the CDR3. The trim removed 1 base at V and 4 bases at J, leaving 3 bases unmatched. The CDR3 bases are TGTGCCAGCAGCTTAGGGACAGGGAGGTACGAGCAGTACTTC. Its translation is CASSLGTGRYEQYF.

J is TRBJ2-5 and V is TRBV27, with 8 bases that match TRBD2. Trimming cost V 3 bases and J 6 bases; bases outside gene matches: 6. The germline V gene encodes CDR1 MNHEY and CDR2 SMNVEV (reference sequence). This CDR3 comprises 14 residues. The CDR3 region has the DNA TGTGCCAGCAGTTTCTCGGGAGGGGTAAAGACCCAGTACTTC. Translated: CASSFSGGVKTQYF.

The chain has TRBV6-6 and TRBJ2-7, with D possibly TRBD1 on 6 matching bases. V gave up 7 bases and J gave up 7 bases, with 17 bases separating them. The CDR3 length is 13 residues. From germline, CDR1 is MNHNY and CDR2 SVGAGI (reference sequence). CDR3 residues: CASIQGLSGEQYF. The DNA of the CDR3 is TGTGCCAGCATCCAGGGGCTCTCCGGTGAGCAGTACTTC.

The chain is built from TRBV27 and TRBJ1-1; no reliable D call. Trimming pared 3 bases from V and 4 bases from J, leaving 12 bases between. The CDR3 covers 14 residues. CDR1 is MNHEY and CDR2 is SMNVEV in the germline V gene (reference sequence). CDR3 protein: CASSFRRTRTEAFF. As DNA, the CDR3 is TGTGCCAGCAGTTTCCGGAGGACCCGCACTGAAGCTTTCTTT.

The V call is TRBV12-3 or TRBV12-4, the J call TRBJ1-1; D perhaps matches TRBD1 (6 bases). V was pared by 3 bases and J by 14 bases, with 16 bases between. The CDR3 loop spans 12 amino acids. The CDR3 loop is CASSFSKQGMFF. The CDR3 DNA reads TGTGCCAGCAGTTTCTCCAAACAGGGTATGTTCTTT.

The chain combines TRBV3-1 (or the pseudogene TRBV3-2) with TRBJ2-7; 9 bases align to TRBD1. This CDR3 comprises 16 residues. Germline assignment: CDR1 LGHDT and CDR2 YNNKEL (reference sequence). The V segment lost 1 base and the J segment 6 bases; nucleotides outside the gene matches: 10. CDR3 DNA sequence: TGTGCCAGCAGCCAAGGCCCCGGGACAGGGTCTGGCGAGCAGTACTTC. Amino acids: CASSQGPGTGSGEQYF.

V gene TRBV30 combines with J gene TRBJ2-3, with D maybe TRBD1 (6 bases). There are 15 residues in the CDR3. Per the germline V gene, CDR1 is GTSNPN and CDR2 is SVGIG (reference sequence). Between the trimmed V and J ends, which lost 4 bases and 0 bases, there was a span of 14 bases. CDR3 residues: CAWKMGTSSTDTQYF. The CDR3 coding sequence is TGTGCCTGGAAGATGGGGACATCTAGCACAGATACGCAGTATTTT.

The V gene is TRBV18, the J gene TRBJ2-7, with a possible D match to TRBD1 (6 bases). The germline CDR1 and CDR2 sequences are KGHSH and LQKENI. The CDR3 loop spans 14 amino acids. Trimming pared 4 bases from V and 3 bases from J, leaving 13 bases between. The CDR3 spells CASSQETGGYEQYF. DNA of the CDR3: TGTGCCAGCTCACAAGAGACAGGAGGCTACGAGCAGTACTTC.

The gene calls are TRBV12-3 or TRBV12-4 and TRBJ2-1, with D possibly matching TRBD2 (5 bases). Deletions cut 6 bases from V and 9 bases from J, with 15 bases between. CDR3 length equals 13 residues. This CDR3 reads CASSPTSGREQFF. CDR3 in DNA: TGTGCCAGCAGCCCAACTAGTGGGCGTGAGCAGTTCTTC.

The genes are TRBV6-6 and TRBJ2-1; a possible D gene is TRBD1 (6 bases). V lost 6 bases to trimming and J lost 3 bases, with 27 bases between them. The CDR3 is 19 residues long. CDR1 MNHNY and CDR2 SVGAGI come from the germline V gene (reference sequence). CDR3 sequence: CASSSRDIYKRDIYNEQFF. The CDR3 DNA reads as TGTGCCAGCAGCTCCCGGGACATCTACAAAAGAGACATCTACAATGAGCAGTTCTTC.

The chain uses TRBV30 and TRBJ2-7, with 7 bases lining up with TRBD1. V shed 3 bases and J 6 bases; nucleotides not matched to a gene: 5. This CDR3 spans 12 amino acids. In germline, CDR1 is GTSNPN, CDR2 SVGIG (reference sequence). CDR3 coding DNA: TGTGCCTGGAGCAGGAGGACAGGCGAGCAGTACTTC. Its translation: CAWSRRTGEQYF.

V and J are TRBV6-5 and TRBJ1-5; 10 nucleotides line up with TRBD1. Germline V gene data show CDR1 as MNHEY and CDR2 as SVGAGI. The ends lost 6 bases at V and 3 bases at J; junction bases unmatched: 5. This CDR3 has 15 amino acids. In nucleotides, the CDR3 is TGTGCCAGCAGACTCGACAGGGGGCTCAATCAGCCCCAGCATTTT. It is translated as CASRLDRGLNQPQHF.

This chain links TRBV28 with TRBJ1-1, with a tentative D call TRBD1 (5 bases). The CDR3 spans 15 residues. The germline V gene encodes CDR1 MDHEN and CDR2 SYDVKM. V was clipped by 2 bases and J by 7 bases, with 17 bases between them. The CDR3, as DNA: TGTGCCAGCAGTTTAGGAGGGGCGCGCGGGGGTGAAGCTTTCTTT. This codes for CASSLGGARGGEAFF.

The count of this clone is one. This chain connects TRBV14 to TRBJ2-2; D ambiguous. This CDR3 spans 13 amino acids. The V gene lost 1 base and the J gene lost 7 bases, with 7 bases spanning the gap. The germline CDR1 and CDR2 sequences are SGHDN and FVKESK. CDR3 sequence reads: CASSQVPLGELFF. The DNA of the CDR3 is TGTGCCAGCAGCCAAGTCCCTCTCGGGGAGCTGTTTTTT.

This chain uses TRBV24-1 with TRBJ2-2; TRBD1 might be the D (6 bases). The V end was cut by 6 bases, the J end by 3 bases, with 13 bases between. The CDR3 length is 15 residues. Germline V CDR1 and CDR2: KGHDR, SFDVKD. DNA of the CDR3: TGTGCCACCAGTATCGGGTCAGGGGACACCGGGGAGCTGTTTTTT. It codes for CATSIGSGDTGELFF.

The rearrangement joins TRBV6-2 or TRBV6-3 to TRBJ2-1, with D possibly TRBD2 on 5 matching bases. The V gene lost 2 bases and the J gene lost 13 bases, with 15 bases spanning the gap. The germline gives CDR1 MNHEY, CDR2 SVGEGT. The CDR3 consists of 13 residues. CDR3 bases: TGTGCCAGCAGTTACGCGGTCCCTTCGGGACAGTTCTTC. This encodes CASSYAVPSGQFF.

This clone came up once. The chain has TRBV28 and TRBJ2-7, with a weak D call TRBD2 (6 bases). The CDR3 is 16 residues long. In germline, CDR1 is MDHEN, CDR2 SYDVKM. V was pared by 3 bases and J by 6 bases, with 21 bases between. The CDR3 region has the DNA TGTGCCAGCAGTTTGGGGGGTGGCCATCGGCGAGGCGAGCAGTACTTC. This encodes CASSLGGGHRRGEQYF. Filled out from reference TRBV28 and TRBJ2-7, the complete variable domain reads DVKVTQSSRYLVKRTGEKVFLECVQDMDHENMFWYRQDPGLGLRLIYFSYDVKMKEKGDIPEGYSVSREKKERFSLILESASTNQTSMYLCASSLGGGHRRGEQYFGPGTRLTVT.